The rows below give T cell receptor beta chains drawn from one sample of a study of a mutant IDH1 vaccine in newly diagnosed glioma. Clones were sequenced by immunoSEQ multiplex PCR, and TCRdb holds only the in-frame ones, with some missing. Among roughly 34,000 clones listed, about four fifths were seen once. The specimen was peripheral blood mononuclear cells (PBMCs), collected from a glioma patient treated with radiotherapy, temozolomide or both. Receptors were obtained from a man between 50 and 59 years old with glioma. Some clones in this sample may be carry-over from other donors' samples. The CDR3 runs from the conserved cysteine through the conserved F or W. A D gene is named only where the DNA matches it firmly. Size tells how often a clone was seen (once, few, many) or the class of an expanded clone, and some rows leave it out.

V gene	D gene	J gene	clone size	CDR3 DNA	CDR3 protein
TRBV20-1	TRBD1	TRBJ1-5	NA	TGCTACAGGGGTCAGCCCCAGCATTTT	CYRGQPQHF
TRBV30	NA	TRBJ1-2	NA	TGTGCCTGGAGGGTCGCCGGCTATGGCTACACCTTC	CAWRVAGYGYTF
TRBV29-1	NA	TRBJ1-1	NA	TGCAGCGTTGAAGATGAGGGCACTGAAGCTTTCTTT	CSVEDEGTEAFF
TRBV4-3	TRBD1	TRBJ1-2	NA	TGCGCCAGCAGCCAGACAGGGGAGGGCTATGGCTACACCTTC	CASSQTGEGYGYTF
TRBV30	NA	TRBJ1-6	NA	TGTGCCTTCCAAGGAGGACACGCGAATTCACCCCTCCACTTT	CAFQGGHANSPLHF
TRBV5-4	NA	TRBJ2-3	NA	TGTGCCAGCAGCTTGGATGGCGATCCGCGAGATACGCAGTATTTT	CASSLDGDPRDTQYF
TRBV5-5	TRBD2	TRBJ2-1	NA	TGTGCCAGCAGCTTGGGGACTAGCGGGCTGAATGAGCAGTTCTTC	CASSLGTSGLNEQFF
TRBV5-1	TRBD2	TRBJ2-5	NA	TGCGCCAGCAGCTCCTCTAGCGGGAGGGATGAGACCCAGTACTTC	CASSSSSGRDETQYF
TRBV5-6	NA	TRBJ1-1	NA	TGTGCCAGCAGCCCTGAAGGAGACACTGAAGCTTTCTTT	CASSPEGDTEAFF
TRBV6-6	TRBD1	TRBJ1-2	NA	TGTGCCAGCAGTACGACAGGGCCCACTAACTATGGCTACACCTTC	CASSTTGPTNYGYTF
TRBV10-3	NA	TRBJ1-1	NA	TGTGCCATCAGTGAGTCGCAGAAAACTGAAGCTTTCTTT	CAISESQKTEAFF
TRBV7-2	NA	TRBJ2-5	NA	TGTGCCAGCAGCTTAGATGTCAGGGGCCAAGAGACCCAGTACTTC	CASSLDVRGQETQYF
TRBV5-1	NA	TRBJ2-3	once	TGCGCCAGCAGCTTATTTTCGGGGCGGAGGGATACGCAGTATTTT	CASSLFSGRRDTQYF
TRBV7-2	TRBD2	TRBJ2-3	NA	TGTGCCAGCAGAGAGCCACGCGGGGGGGCGCGGACGCAGTATTTT	CASREPRGGARTQYF
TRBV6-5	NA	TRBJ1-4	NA	TGTGCCAGCAGTTACTCGGGCCAGGGAGGCGAAAAACTGTTTTTT	CASSYSGQGGEKLFF
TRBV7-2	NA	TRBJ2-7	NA	TGTGCCAGCAGCGCGACAAGTTACGAGCAGTACTTC	CASSATSYEQYF
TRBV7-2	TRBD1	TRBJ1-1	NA	TGTGCCAGCATACCCGCCAGGGGGCTGAACACTGAAGCTTTCTTT	CASIPARGLNTEAFF
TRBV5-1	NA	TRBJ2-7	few	TGCGCCAGCAGCCTCGGAGGGACACCAACCTACGAGCAGTACTTC	CASSLGGTPTYEQYF
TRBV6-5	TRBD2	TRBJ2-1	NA	TGTGTCAGCGGGACCGCTAAAACCCCTATCAATGAGCAGTTCTTC	CVSGTAKTPINEQFF
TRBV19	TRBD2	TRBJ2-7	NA	TGTGCCAGTAGTATAGGCGGGGGATGGGTCTACGAGCAGTACTTC	CASSIGGGWVYEQYF
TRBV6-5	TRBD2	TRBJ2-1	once	TGTGCCAGCAGTTTCCAACTAGCGGGGGGGCGGGAGCAGTTCTTC	CASSFQLAGGREQFF
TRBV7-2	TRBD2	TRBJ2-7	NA	TGTGCCAGCAGCTCCATTCTAGCGGGGGGAGCCTACGAGCAGTACTTC	CASSSILAGGAYEQYF
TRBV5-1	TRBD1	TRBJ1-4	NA	TGCGCCAGCAGCTTCGGGACAGGTGGAGGTGAAAAACTGTTTTTT	CASSFGTGGGEKLFF
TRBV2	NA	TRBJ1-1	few	TGTGCCAGCAGTGAGGTCCCGAGTATGAACACTGAAGCTTTCTTT	CASSEVPSMNTEAFF
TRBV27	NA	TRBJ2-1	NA	TGTGCCAGCAGTTCCCCCAAGAGCTCCTACAATGAGCAGTTCTTC	CASSSPKSSYNEQFF
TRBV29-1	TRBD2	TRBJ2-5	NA	TGCAGCGTTGTTGGCGGGGGGGCCCGAGAGACCCAGTACTTC	CSVVGGGARETQYF
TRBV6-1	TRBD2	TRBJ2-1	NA	TGTGCCAGCAGTGAAGCCCCAGCGGGGTACAATGAGCAGTTCTTC	CASSEAPAGYNEQFF
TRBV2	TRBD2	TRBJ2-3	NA	TGTGCCAGCAGTTGGGGGGCGCGGGAGGTATTCACAGATACGCAGTATTTT	CASSWGAREVFTDTQYF
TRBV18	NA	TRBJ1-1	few	TGTGCCAGCTCACCGGGGACGGAGAACACTGAAGCTTTCTTT	CASSPGTENTEAFF
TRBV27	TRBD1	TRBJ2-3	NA	TGTGCCAGCAGTTTTCCCCCCGGGACAGGTTTCAGAGATACGCAGTATTTT	CASSFPPGTGFRDTQYF
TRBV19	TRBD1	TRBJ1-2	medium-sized	TGTGCGAGTAGGGGGACAGGGGACCATAATCCCTATGGCTACACCTTC	CASRGTGDHNPYGYTF
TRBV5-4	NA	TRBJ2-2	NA	TGTGCCAGCTCCCGAGGGGTAGCCCCGAAAGCCGGGGAGCTGTTTTTT	CASSRGVAPKAGELFF
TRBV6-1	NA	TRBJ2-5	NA	TGTGCCAGCAGGGACTGGAGCCGGGAGACCCAGTACTTC	CASRDWSRETQYF
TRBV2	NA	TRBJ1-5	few	TGTGCCAGCAGCCTGGAGGGGGGGTCTTATCAGCCCCAGCATTTT	CASSLEGGSYQPQHF
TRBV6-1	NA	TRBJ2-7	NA	TGTGCCAGCAGTGAACCCTTCGAGGGCGAGCAGTACTTC	CASSEPFEGEQYF
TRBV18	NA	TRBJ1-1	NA	TGTGCCAGCTCACAGCGGACAGAGGGGACTGAAGCTTTCTTT	CASSQRTEGTEAFF
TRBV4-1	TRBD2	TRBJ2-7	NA	TGCGCCAGTAAGCCGGGGGGGGGCCGAGACGAGCAGTACTTC	CASKPGGGRDEQYF
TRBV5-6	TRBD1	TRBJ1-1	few	TGTGCCAGCAGCTCGACAGGGTTGAACACTGAAGCTTTCTTT	CASSSTGLNTEAFF
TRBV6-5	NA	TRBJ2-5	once	TGTGCCAGCAGTCGGGGGTTACAAGAGACCCAGTACTTC	CASSRGLQETQYF
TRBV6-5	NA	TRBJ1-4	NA	TGTGCCAGCAGCCGCCAGGGAAGGGATGAAAAACTGTTTTTT	CASSRQGRDEKLFF
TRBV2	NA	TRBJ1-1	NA	TGTGCCAGCAGTTGGACCTGGGGCACTGAAGCTTTCTTT	CASSWTWGTEAFF
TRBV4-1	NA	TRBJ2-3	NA	TGCGCCAGCAGCCAAAGAAGCCCCAGCGTGGGTGGCACAGATACGCAGTATTTT	CASSQRSPSVGGTDTQYF
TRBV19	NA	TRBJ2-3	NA	TGTGCCAGTATGAAGGGGGACACAGATACGCAGTATTTT	CASMKGDTDTQYF
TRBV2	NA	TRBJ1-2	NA	TGTGCCAGCCTGGAAGTCGACGGCTACACCTTC	CASLEVDGYTF
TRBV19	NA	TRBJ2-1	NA	TGTGCCAGTAGTATGGGCGGTAGCTCCTACAATGAGCAGTTCTTC	CASSMGGSSYNEQFF
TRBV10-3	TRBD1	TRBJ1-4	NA	TGTGCCATCAGTCCGGGACAGGGAAATGAAAAACTGTTTTTT	CAISPGQGNEKLFF
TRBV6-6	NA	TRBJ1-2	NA	TGTGCCAGCAGCTACTTCTCGAATGGGGGGCAGGGCTACACCTTC	CASSYFSNGGQGYTF
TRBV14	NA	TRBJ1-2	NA	TGTGCCAGCAGCCTGGGGGAGGGTGGCTACACCTTC	CASSLGEGGYTF